This entry lists 10 T cell receptor beta chains sequenced from one sample in a study of T cell clones after liver transplantation. Using immunoSEQ multiplex PCR, the repertoire was profiled, and TCRdb retains in-frame clones only, with some absent. This table has 50,000 to 70,000 clones, around two thirds appearing once. The source was CD4+ T cells from blood, collected at the roughly 16-month timepoint. Receptors were obtained from a human patient who received a liver transplant. Some T cells may originate from the graft donor.

The J gene is TRBJ2-3, the V gene TRBV29-1; D gene uncertain. CDR3 length equals 15 residues. CDR1 and CDR2 (germline): SQVTM, ANQGSEA. Trimming stripped 5 bases from V and 1 base from J, with 16 bases between. The CDR3 protein is CSVLDLESRTDTQYF. As DNA, the CDR3 is TGCAGCGTTTTAGACCTAGAGTCCCGCACAGATACGCAGTATTTT.

The chain recombines TRBV29-1 with TRBJ2-7; weak D call: TRBD2 (5 bases). CDR3 length equals 12 residues. Between the trimmed V and J ends, which lost 5 bases and 5 bases, there was a span of 13 bases. Germline V gives CDR1 SQVTM, CDR2 ANQGSEA. The CDR3 sequence: CSVRTGSHEQYF. The CDR3 bases are TGCAGCGTTCGGACTGGATCCCACGAGCAGTACTTC.

This chain joins TRBV5-4 and TRBJ1-2; D remains unclear. The germline V gene encodes CDR1 SGHNT and CDR2 YYREEE (reference sequence). With 0 bases removed from V and 0 bases from J, the gap between germline ends came to 6 bases. The CDR3 contains 14 residues. For the CDR3, the DNA is TGTGCCAGCAGCTTGGAACAACCTAACTATGGCTACACCTTC. As protein: CASSLEQPNYGYTF. Looking up the rest from reference TRBV5-4 and TRBJ1-2 gives the full variable domain: ETGVTQSPTHLIKTRGQQVTLRCSSQSGHNTVSWYQQALGQGPQFIFQYYREEENGRGNFPPRFSGLQFPNYSSELNVNALELDDSALYLCASSLEQPNYGYTFGSGTRLTVV.

This clone is a singleton in its sample. The chain joins TRBV19 to TRBJ2-5; 11 positions agree with TRBD2. Germline V gene lookup returns CDR1 LNHDA and CDR2 SQIVND (reference sequence). J lost 4 bases, V lost 0 bases, and 10 bases had no gene match. The CDR3 spans 18 residues. The CDR3 coding sequence is TGTGCCAGTAGTATAGACGGCCCTATAGCGGGGGGGCCAGAGACCCAGTACTTC. Translating it yields CASSIDGPIAGGPETQYF.

This clone has only one observation. The chain recombines TRBV7-2 with TRBJ1-5, with 7 bases lining up with TRBD1. Germline CDR1 reads SGHTA; CDR2 reads FQGNSA. The junction had 14 bases not matched to a gene; V was cut back by 6 bases and J by 0 bases. This CDR3 has 18 residues. The CDR3 here is CASSPTGVSVNSNQPQHF. For the CDR3, the DNA is TGTGCCAGCAGTCCAACAGGGGTGTCAGTAAATAGCAATCAGCCCCAGCATTTT.

This clone showed up just once. The chain employs TRBV10-3 and TRBJ1-2; D remains ambiguous. This CDR3 contains 14 residues. CDR1 ENHRY and CDR2 SYGVKD come from the germline V gene. V gave up 3 bases and J gave up 8 bases, with 16 bases separating them. CDR3 in DNA: TGTGCCATCAGTGATAACAGACGGATGGGGGGCTACACCTTC. This translates into CAISDNRRMGGYTF.

The CDR3 coding sequence is TGTGCCAGCGGACAGGGAAAGGGCACAGATACGCAGTATTTT. Amino acid sequence: CASGQGKGTDTQYF. The genes are TRBV11-3 and TRBJ2-3, with 8 positions matching TRBD1. Germline CDR1 reads SGHNT; CDR2 reads YENEEA. V shed 8 bases and J 1 base; nucleotides not matched to a gene: 5. The CDR3 extends over 14 amino acids.

This sequence joins TRBV28 and TRBJ1-5; 9 bases match TRBD1. This CDR3 is built from 14 residues. Germline V lookup: CDR1 MDHEN, CDR2 SYDVKM. Unmatched junction bases numbered 3, after V lost 8 bases and J lost 1 base. Here the CDR3 reads CASSTGGSNQPQHF. DNA of the CDR3: TGTGCCAGCTCCACAGGGGGCAGCAATCAGCCCCAGCATTTT.

This chain connects TRBV6-5 to TRBJ2-7, with D perhaps given as TRBD1 or TRBD2 (7 bases each). The CDR3 is 13 amino acids. CDR1 is MNHEY, CDR2 SVGAGI, per germline. V gave up 5 bases and J gave up 7 bases, with 15 bases separating them. CDR3 sequence: CASSLRGGKEQYF. The CDR3 DNA reads TGTGCCAGCAGTCTCAGGGGGGGTAAAGAGCAGTACTTC.

The chain has TRBV2 and TRBJ1-2; the D is unclear. The CDR3 consists of 14 residues. Germline values: CDR1 SNHLY, CDR2 FYNNEI. V gave up 0 bases and J gave up 5 bases, with 10 bases separating them. The CDR3 spells CASSEARVGYGYTF. The CDR3, as DNA: TGTGCCAGCAGTGAAGCGCGGGTTGGGTATGGCTACACCTTC.